This T cell receptor (beta chain) was sequenced in a study of beta chain features in type 1 diabetes. On the study more broadly: Sorted cells numbering some 110,000,000 were examined across all samples. Study findings and constraints: The study found moderately but significantly shorter TCRB CDR3s in all four CD4+ subsets of Type 1 diabetes patients. Healthy donors had naive, central memory and Treg TCRB repertoires that appeared less similar than those seen among patients. For cells with high TCR expression, cDNA sequencing could yield over-representation.

Germline V gene lookup returns CDR1 KGHSH and CDR2 LQKENI. This CDR3 has 12 amino acids. V dropped 8 bases and J dropped 2; count of bases not matched to a gene: 2. The isolated RNA, all of it, was reverse transcribed, so expressed TCRB transcripts were what got sequenced. Sequenced by immunoSEQ multiplex PCR; TCRdb stores in-frame clones only, minus some. The repertoire holds more than 300,000 clones, with 9.6% as singletons. This clone has at least ten counts. The target antigen is unknown. The material sequenced was central memory CD4+ T cells from blood. The chain links TRBV18 to TRBJ2-5, with 7 bases aligning to TRBD1. The sequence derives from a young man with type 1 diabetes. As DNA, the CDR3 is TGTGCCAGCCGACAGGGTCAAGAGACCCAGTACTTC. Protein product: CASRQGQETQYF.